This is a list of T cell receptor beta chains from one sample in a study of cytomegalovirus exposure and HLA in healthy donors. Clones were sequenced by immunoSEQ multiplex PCR, and TCRdb holds only the in-frame ones, with some missing. The sample consists of a few hundred thousand clones, around 80% of them appearing once. Sequenced input: PBMCs. Receptors originate from a woman aged 40 to 49 in good health and CMV-seronegative. Each CDR3 is given with its conserved first and last residue. D genes are given only for firm matches. Part of the rows lack a size; the others show once, few, many or a class for expanded clones.

d_call	v_call	cdr3_length	j_call	clone_size	cdr3_aa	cdr3_nt
.	TRBV30	12	TRBJ2-7	once	CAWSASPYEQYF	TGTGCCTGGAGTGCCTCCCCCTACGAGCAGTACTTC
.	TRBV7-2	14	TRBJ2-7	.	CASNPTRDWSEQYF	TGTGCCAGCAACCCAACCCGGGACTGGAGTGAGCAGTACTTC
.	TRBV6-1	13	TRBJ2-5	few	CASTIQGQETQYF	TGTGCCAGCACTATACAGGGTCAGGAGACCCAGTACTTC
TRBD1	TRBV6-1	15	TRBJ1-2	.	CASSEGGQGRYGYTF	TGTGCCAGCAGTGAAGGGGGACAGGGCCGCTATGGCTACACCTTC
.	TRBV6-5	14	TRBJ1-1	few	CASSTGTSNTEAFF	TGTGCCAGCAGTACCGGGACATCGAACACTGAAGCTTTCTTT
.	TRBV19	15	TRBJ2-3	.	CASSIVSGSADTQYF	TGTGCCAGTAGTATAGTGAGCGGTTCAGCAGATACGCAGTATTTT
TRBD2	TRBV9	15	TRBJ2-2	.	CASGTSGSHTGELFF	TGTGCCAGCGGGACTAGCGGGTCCCACACCGGGGAGCTGTTTTTT
.	TRBV5-1	13	TRBJ2-5	.	CASSSEGAKKQYF	TGCGCCAGCAGCTCGGAGGGGGCGAAGAAGCAGTACTTC
TRBD2	TRBV7-7	16	TRBJ2-1	.	CASSPGLSGGAAEQFF	TGTGCTAGCAGTCCTGGCCTTAGCGGGGGGGCCGCTGAGCAGTTCTTC
TRBD1	TRBV6-1	13	TRBJ2-1	.	CASSRDSYNEQFF	TGTGCCAGCAGCAGGGACAGCTACAATGAGCAGTTCTTC
TRBD1	TRBV28	17	TRBJ1-6	.	CASSPSGQGRRDSPLHF	TGTGCCAGCAGTCCCTCAGGACAGGGAAGAAGGGATTCACCCCTCCACTTT
TRBD1	TRBV6-5	16	TRBJ1-2	.	CASSYGTGTGVYGYTF	TGTGCCAGCAGTTACGGTACTGGGACAGGGGTGTATGGCTACACCTTC
.	TRBV5-1	14	TRBJ1-4	few	CASSRGEGGEKLFF	TGCGCCAGCAGCCGAGGGGAAGGGGGTGAAAAACTGTTTTTT
.	TRBV2	15	TRBJ2-7	.	CASSVFRDITYEQYF	TGTGCCAGCAGTGTCTTCCGGGACATAACCTACGAGCAGTACTTC
TRBD1	TRBV7-6	16	TRBJ2-7	.	CASSLYSGTASYEQYF	TGTGCCAGCAGCTTATACTCCGGGACAGCCTCCTACGAGCAGTACTTC
TRBD1	TRBV5-6	15	TRBJ1-3	few	CASSLTGGSGNTIYF	TGTGCCAGCAGCCTGACAGGGGGCTCTGGAAACACCATATATTTT